The 18 T cell receptor beta chains presented below share a single source sample, sequenced in a study of regulatory T cells in long-lasting Graves disease. As for time point: newly diagnosed GD, antithyroid drugs for less than 3 months. PBMCs were the source of the RNA used for TCR sequencing. Building the TCR beta libraries relied on iRepertoire HTBI primers, and CDR3 regions underwent Arm-PCR. TCRdb fed the multiplex PCR reads into MiXCR, producing one record per CDR3 protein. This table holds approximately 480,000 distinct CDR3 sequences, 15% to 20% found once. In addition, the sample was reused for a study of T cells in Graves' hyperthyroidism and ophthalmopathy.

The sequences come from peripheral blood mononuclear cells (PBMCs), collected at new diagnosis, from a patient treated with antithyroid drugs. The receptors come from a man between 40 and 49 years old with Graves disease.

The chain carries TRBV12-3 or TRBV12-4 and TRBJ2-7; 9 nucleotides align to TRBD1. CDR3 length: 15 amino acids. With 4 bases clipped from V and 3 bases from J, the junction kept 7 bases outside the gene matches. CDR3 nucleotide sequence: TGTGCCAGCAGTTCACGACAGGGGGTGGACTACGAGCAGTACTTC. This codes for CASSSRQGVDYEQYF.

The sample holds many counts of this clonotype. This chain connects TRBV11-2 to TRBJ2-7; a weak D match, TRBD2 (5 bases). With 4 bases removed from V and 1 base from J, the gap between germline ends came to 11 bases. The CDR3 runs to 14 residues. CDR1 and CDR2 from the germline V gene are SGHAT and FQNNGV. CDR3 region: CASSSIRGSYEQYF. For the CDR3, the DNA is TGTGCCAGCAGCTCCATCCGGGGATCCTACGAGCAGTACTTC.

This clonotype was seen repeatedly, ten times or more. The chain uses TRBV5-1 and TRBJ2-7; 11 bases map to TRBD2. Germline CDR1 is SGHRS and CDR2 is YFSETQ. The CDR3 is made up of 17 amino acids. J lost 6 bases, V lost 3 bases, and 14 bases had no gene match. The CDR3 protein is CASSSTAGLAESSEQYF. In DNA, the CDR3 is TGCGCCAGCAGCTCGACGGCGGGACTAGCGGAAAGTAGCGAGCAGTACTTC. The complete variable domain, with remaining parts taken from reference TRBV5-1 and TRBJ2-7, reads KAGVTQTPRYLIKTRGQQVTLSCSPISGHRSVSWYQQTPGQGLQFLFEYFSETQRNKGNFPGRFSGRQFSNSRSEMNVSTLELGDSALYLCASSSTAGLAESSEQYFGPGTRLTVT.

The chain recombines TRBV9 with TRBJ1-3, with D possibly matching TRBD1 (5 bases). This CDR3 region has 17 residues. Per germline, CDR1 SGDLS and CDR2 YYNGEE. The V gene lost 0 bases and the J gene lost 0 bases, with 13 bases spanning the gap. The CDR3 region is CASSVGARASSGNTIYF. CDR3 coding DNA: TGTGCCAGCAGCGTAGGTGCCAGGGCATCCTCTGGAAACACCATATATTTT.

This clonotype was found many times. The chain has TRBV20-1 and TRBJ2-7; TRBD2 is a possible D gene (6 bases). Trimming shortened V by 4 bases and J by 0 bases, and 10 bases separated the two germline ends. CDR1 is DFQATT, CDR2 SNEGSKA, per germline (reference sequence). This CDR3 region has 13 residues. The CDR3 reads CSATGTLSYEQYF. CDR3 sequence (DNA): TGCAGTGCTACCGGGACTCTCTCCTACGAGCAGTACTTC.

This clonotype was found many times. V and J are TRBV28 and TRBJ2-1; 9 bases match TRBD1. The CDR3 is 15 residues long. The J segment lost 5 bases and the V segment lost 7 bases, leaving 9 bases of the junction unmatched. Germline loops: CDR1 MDHEN, CDR2 SYDVKM. The CDR3 coding sequence is TGTGCCAGCAACGGACAGGGGTTAAGACACAATGAGCAGTTCTTC. It specifies CASNGQGLRHNEQFF. Supplemented by reference TRBV28 and TRBJ2-1, the full variable domain reads DVKVTQSSRYLVKRTGEKVFLECVQDMDHENMFWYRQDPGLGLRLIYFSYDVKMKEKGDIPEGYSVSREKKERFSLILESASTNQTSMYLCASNGQGLRHNEQFFGPGTRLTVL.

This clonotype was counted ten times or more. This rearrangement joins TRBV28 to TRBJ1-4; TRBD1 agrees at 7 bases. J lost 5 bases, V lost 8 bases, and 11 bases had no gene match. This CDR3 contains 15 residues. The germline V gene has CDR1 MDHEN and CDR2 SYDVKM. The CDR3 coding sequence is TGTGCCAGCCGCCTTCCAGGGGGGACCAATGAAAAACTGTTTTTT. It encodes CASRLPGGTNEKLFF.

The CDR3 region is CASRGTSGRWGDNEQFF. CDR3 sequence (DNA): TGTGCCAGCAGGGGGACTAGCGGGAGGTGGGGTGACAATGAGCAGTTCTTC. This rearrangement joins TRBV6-2 or TRBV6-3 to TRBJ2-1; the match to TRBD2 covers 15 bases. The germline CDR1 and CDR2 sequences are MNHEY and SVGEGT. V trimming: 6 bases; J trimming: 5 bases; junction bases outside the gene matches: 8. The CDR3 totals 17 residues.

Turning to this clonotype: The junction departs from the called germline gene at one end, perhaps through a read error. The genes are TRBV11-2 and TRBJ1-2; 7 nucleotides align to TRBD1. Germline lookup yields CDR1 SGHAT and CDR2 FQNNGV. This CDR3 is 15 amino acids long. The CDR3 DNA is TGCGCCAGCAGCCAAGTGGGACAGCCCAACTATGGCTACACCTTC. Its translation: CASSQVGQPNYGYTF.

In this sample, this clonotype turned up a few times. The chain links TRBV11-2 to TRBJ2-2; possibly TRBD1 for D (6 bases). The CDR3 is made up of 15 amino acids. V was shortened by 5 bases and J by 4 bases, with 14 bases between the two germline ends. Germline CDR1 reads SGHAT; CDR2 reads FQNNGV. CDR3 nucleotides: TGTGCCAGCAGCCCCCCAGGGGCCCTCACCGGGGAGCTGTTTTTT. It is translated as CASSPPGALTGELFF.

This clonotype appeared a few times. This sequence joins TRBV5-1 and TRBJ1-5; D unclear. The V and J ends lost 0 bases and 7 bases respectively, with 8 bases between them. CDR3 length equals 13 residues. Germline-derived CDR1 and CDR2 are SGHRS and YFSETQ. CDR3 bases: TGCGCCAGCAGCTTGGATGGGTACCAGCCCCAGCATTTT. This gives the protein CASSLDGYQPQHF. Full variable domain (remainder filled in from reference TRBV5-1 and TRBJ1-5): KAGVTQTPRYLIKTRGQQVTLSCSPISGHRSVSWYQQTPGQGLQFLFEYFSETQRNKGNFPGRFSGRQFSNSRSEMNVSTLELGDSALYLCASSLDGYQPQHFGDGTRLSIL.

V gene TRBV5-1 combines with J gene TRBJ2-5; 9 bases fit TRBD1. Germline lookup yields CDR1 SGHRS and CDR2 YFSETQ. Unmatched junction bases numbered 8, after V lost 3 bases and J lost 5 bases. CDR3 size: 15 residues. CDR3 loop: CASSWGTGTLETQYF. For the CDR3, the DNA is TGCGCCAGCAGCTGGGGGACAGGGACATTGGAGACCCAGTACTTC.

This rearrangement joins TRBV28 to TRBJ2-2; D might be TRBD2 (6 bases). Trimming cost V 3 bases and J 5 bases, with 13 bases left between them. Germline values: CDR1 MDHEN, CDR2 SYDVKM. The CDR3 is 15 amino acids. The CDR3 loop reads CASSFRRSGTGELFF. The CDR3 bases are TGTGCCAGCAGTTTTAGGCGGAGCGGGACCGGGGAGCTGTTTTTT.

Details on this clonotype: Possible read error: a much larger clone is one base away. The V and J genes are TRBV18 and TRBJ2-3, with TRBD2 identical over 8 bases. The CDR3 runs to 16 residues. V lost 5 bases and J lost 6; bases outside the gene matches: 13. CDR1 and CDR2 (germline): KGHSH, LQKENI. The CDR3 sequence: CASSTSGSGSRDTQYF. CDR3 coding DNA: TGTGCCAGCTCAACGTCAGGGAGCGGGAGTCGTGATACGCAGTATTTT.

This clonotype was recorded many times. The V call is TRBV30, the J call TRBJ2-5, with D maybe TRBD2 (5 bases). The CDR3 runs 12 residues. Germline V gene lookup returns CDR1 GTSNPN and CDR2 SVGIG (reference sequence). The ends were cut back, 0 bases at V and 8 bases at J, with 10 bases in the middle. CDR3 amino acids: CAWSVLGGTQYF. The DNA for the CDR3 is TGTGCCTGGAGTGTACTAGGAGGCACCCAGTACTTC.

This clonotype was detected many times. This chain joins TRBV6-1 and TRBJ2-7; the D gene is possibly TRBD2 (6 bases). V lost 6 bases, J lost 1 base, and 16 bases lay in between. Germline CDR1 and CDR2: MNHNS and SASEGT. The CDR3 runs to 15 residues. The CDR3 loop is CASSSTSFSSYEQYF. In nucleotides, the CDR3 is TGTGCCAGCAGCTCTACTAGCTTCTCGTCCTACGAGCAGTACTTC.

This clonotype was observed many times. J is TRBJ1-5 and V is TRBV20-1; no clear D gene. CDR1 is DFQATT, CDR2 SNEGSKA, per germline (reference sequence). This CDR3 is built from 12 residues. Trimming pared 2 bases from V and 5 bases from J, leaving 7 bases between. CDR3 residues: CSARQEDQPQHF. The CDR3 DNA is TGCAGTGCTAGACAGGAAGATCAGCCCCAGCATTTT.

This clonotype was detected many times. The J gene is TRBJ2-7, the V gene TRBV28, with 8 positions matching TRBD1. Germline CDR1 MDHEN, CDR2 SYDVKM. The CDR3 consists of 16 residues. With V trimmed by 2 bases and J by 0 bases, 6 bases remained unmatched. The CDR3 protein is CASSLLAGGSSYEQYF. DNA of the CDR3: TGTGCCAGCAGTTTACTCGCAGGGGGCAGCTCCTACGAGCAGTACTTC.